This TCR beta chain is from a study of blood T cells in healthy people across ages. Germline-derived CDR1 and CDR2 are LNHNV and YYDKDF (reference sequence). This CDR3 is built from 17 residues. Trimming left V 0 bases short and J 3 bases short, with 18 bases between. The use of a sample-barcoded 5' primer and a J-beta primer mix characterized a second PCR of about 7 to 12 cycles. TCRdb called the 5' RACE reads again in MiXCR, with one record for every CDR3 protein. The data hold a few hundred thousand distinct CDR3 sequences, with roughly 29% observed a single time. The TCR originated in a woman aged 65 to 85 in good health. The sequenced material came from blood. The rearrangement joins TRBV15 to TRBJ2-7; D gene uncertain. CDR3: CATSRDLVGPPGYEQYF. CDR3 DNA sequence: TGTGCCACCAGCAGAGATCTCGTCGGTCCGCCCGGCTACGAGCAGTACTTC.